The 6 T cell receptor beta chains listed next were all sequenced from one sample in a study of OX40 agonist ivuxolimab in advanced cancers. Profiled with immunoSEQ multiplex PCR; TCRdb holds only in-frame clones, not every one. There are 80,000 or so clones in the sample; roughly 90% occur only once, and less than 3% lies in the top ten. Here the sequenced sample was CD4+ or CD8+ T cells sorted from blood, taken in a trial of the OX40 agonist ivuxolimab. The receptors derive from an adult with an advanced solid tumor such as melanoma, head and neck, liver or kidney cancer.

This clone has just a few counts. This chain joins TRBV5-1 and TRBJ2-2, with D hard to call. This CDR3 region has 16 residues. In germline, CDR1 is SGHRS, CDR2 YFSETQ. Trimming stripped 0 bases from V and 4 bases from J, with 13 bases between. This chain's CDR3 is CASSLGPGPLTGELFF. The CDR3 DNA sequence: TGCGCCAGCAGCTTGGGGCCAGGTCCTCTCACCGGGGAGCTGTTTTTT.

The V and J genes are TRBV2 and TRBJ1-6, with D perhaps TRBD1 (5 bases). The CDR3 sequence is 15 residues long. V lost 11 bases to trimming and J lost 2 bases, with 16 bases between them. Germline values: CDR1 SNHLY, CDR2 FYNNEI. CDR3 residues: CAGSMGVTYNSPLHF. CDR3 coding DNA: TGTGCCGGATCGATGGGGGTAACCTATAATTCACCCCTCCACTTT.

The rearrangement uses TRBV11-1 and TRBJ2-2; D is uncertain. V was clipped by 5 bases and J by 7 bases, with 11 bases between them. Germline V gene data show CDR1 as SGHAT and CDR2 as FQDESV (reference sequence). This CDR3 spans 13 amino acids. The CDR3 DNA follows: TGTGCCAGCAGCCTAAGTCGGAGCGGGGAGCTGTTTTTT. It codes for CASSLSRSGELFF.

The CDR3: CASSLGYGDRGRTDTQYF. CDR3 in DNA: TGTGCCAGCAGCTTGGGATATGGGGACAGGGGGAGAACAGATACGCAGTATTTT. J is TRBJ2-3 and V is TRBV5-6; 11 bases match TRBD1. Germline trimming cut 0 bases from V and 3 bases from J; bases unmatched to any gene: 9. The length of the CDR3 is 18 residues. Per the germline V gene, CDR1 is SGHDT and CDR2 is YYEEEE.

This clone was recorded only once. This chain uses TRBV10-3 with TRBJ2-1, with unresolved D. The V gene lost 0 bases and the J gene lost 7 bases, with 22 bases spanning the gap. This CDR3 comprises 18 residues. Germline CDR1 is ENHRY and CDR2 is SYGVKD. The CDR3 sequence: CAISESGLGLQERNEQFF. As DNA, the CDR3 is TGTGCCATCAGTGAGTCTGGTCTAGGCCTCCAAGAACGGAATGAGCAGTTCTTC.

The chain carries TRBV28 and TRBJ2-7, with no clear D. CDR1 and CDR2 (germline): MDHEN, SYDVKM. Between the trimmed V and J ends, which lost 5 bases and 2 bases, there was a span of 4 bases. CDR3 length: 11 residues. The CDR3 loop is CASSGTYEQYF. The CDR3 nucleotides read TGTGCCAGCAGTGGTACCTACGAGCAGTACTTC.